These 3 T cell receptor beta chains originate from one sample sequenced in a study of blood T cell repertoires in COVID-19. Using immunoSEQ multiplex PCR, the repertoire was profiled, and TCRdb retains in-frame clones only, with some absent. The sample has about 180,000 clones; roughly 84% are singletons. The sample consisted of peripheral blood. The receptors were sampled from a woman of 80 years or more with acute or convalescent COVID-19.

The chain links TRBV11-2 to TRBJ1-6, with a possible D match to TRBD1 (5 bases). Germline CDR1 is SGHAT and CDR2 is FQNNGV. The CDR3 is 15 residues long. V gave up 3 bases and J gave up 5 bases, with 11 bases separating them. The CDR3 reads CASSLSGQNNSPLHF. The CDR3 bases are TGTGCCAGCAGCTTGTCAGGGCAAAATAATTCACCCCTCCACTTT.

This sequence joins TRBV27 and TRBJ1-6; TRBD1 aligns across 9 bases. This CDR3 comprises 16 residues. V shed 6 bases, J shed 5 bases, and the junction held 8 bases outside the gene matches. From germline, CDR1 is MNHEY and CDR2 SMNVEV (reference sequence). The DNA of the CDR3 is TGTGCCAGCAGACAACAGGGGGCGGTAAATAATTCACCCCTCCACTTT. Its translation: CASRQQGAVNNSPLHF.

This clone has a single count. The CDR3 nucleotides read TGTGCCAGCAGTTACCGACAGGATCAGACTGGAAACACCATATATTTT. This sequence encodes CASSYRQDQTGNTIYF. The V call is TRBV6-2 or TRBV6-3, the J call TRBJ1-3; tentative D call: TRBD1 (6 bases). The CDR3 has 16 residues. CDR1 is MNHEY, CDR2 SVGEGT, per germline. V was shortened by 2 bases and J by 2 bases, with 13 bases between the two germline ends.